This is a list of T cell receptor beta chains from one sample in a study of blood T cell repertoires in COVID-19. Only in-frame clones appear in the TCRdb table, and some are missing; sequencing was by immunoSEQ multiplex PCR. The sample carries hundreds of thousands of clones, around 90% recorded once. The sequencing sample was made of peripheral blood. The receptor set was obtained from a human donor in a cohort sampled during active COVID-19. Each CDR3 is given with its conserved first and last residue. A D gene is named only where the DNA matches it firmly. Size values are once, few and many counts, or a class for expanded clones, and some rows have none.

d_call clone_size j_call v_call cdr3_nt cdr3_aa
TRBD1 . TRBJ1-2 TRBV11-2 TGTGCCAGCAGACCGAACAGGGGTAACTATGGCTACACCTTC CASRPNRGNYGYTF
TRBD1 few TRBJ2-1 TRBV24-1 TGTGCCACCAGTGGCCCCCGGGACAGGGAGAGGAATGAGCAGTTCTTC CATSGPRDRERNEQFF
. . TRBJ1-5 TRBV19 TGTGCCAGTAGTATAGATCTATCTAGGACATACAGCAATCAGCCCCAGCATTTT CASSIDLSRTYSNQPQHF
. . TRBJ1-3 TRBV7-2 TGTGCCAGCAGCTTAGCACCCTCCAGGTCGGGAAACACCATATATTTT CASSLAPSRSGNTIYF
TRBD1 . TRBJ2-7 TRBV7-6 TGTGCCAGCAGCTTAGTCCCGGGACAGGACGACGAGCAGTACTTC CASSLVPGQDDEQYF
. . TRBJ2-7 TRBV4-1 TGCGCCAGCAGCCACGACGGGAGTCGGGAGCAGTACTTC CASSHDGSREQYF
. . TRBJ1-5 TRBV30 TGTGCCTGGGGGACATCGTTCGATCAGCCCCAGCATTTT CAWGTSFDQPQHF
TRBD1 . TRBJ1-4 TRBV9 TGTGCCAGCAGTGTGGGGACAGCTAATGAAAAACTGTTTTTT CASSVGTANEKLFF
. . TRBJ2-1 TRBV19 TGTGCCAGTAGTATTAATGGGTTTGCGGGGTTCGGATACAATGAGCAGTTCTTC CASSINGFAGFGYNEQFF
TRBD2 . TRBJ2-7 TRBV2 TGTGCCAGCAGGGCCTTTGGGACTAGCGGGACCTCCGAGCAGTACTTC CASRAFGTSGTSEQYF
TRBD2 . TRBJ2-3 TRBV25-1 TGTGCCAGCAGTTTCCGCGGGAGTACCACAGATACGCAGTATTTT CASSFRGSTTDTQYF
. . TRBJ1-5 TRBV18 TGTGCCAGCTCACCGGGCGCCCTCGATCAGCCCCAGCATTTT CASSPGALDQPQHF
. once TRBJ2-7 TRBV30 TGTGCCTGGAGTGTACTCCCAGGCCTGAGCTCCTACGAGCAGTACTTC CAWSVLPGLSSYEQYF